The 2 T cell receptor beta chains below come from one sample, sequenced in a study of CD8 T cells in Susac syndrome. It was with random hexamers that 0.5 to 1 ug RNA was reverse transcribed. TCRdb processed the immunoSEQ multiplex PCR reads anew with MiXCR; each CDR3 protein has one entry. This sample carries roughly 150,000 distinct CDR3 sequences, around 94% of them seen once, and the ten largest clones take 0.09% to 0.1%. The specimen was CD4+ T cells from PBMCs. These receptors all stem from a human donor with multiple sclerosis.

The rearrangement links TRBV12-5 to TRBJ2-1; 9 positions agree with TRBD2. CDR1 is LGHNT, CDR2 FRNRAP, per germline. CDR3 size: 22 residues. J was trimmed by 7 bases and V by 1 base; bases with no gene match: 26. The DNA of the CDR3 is TGTGCTAGTGGTTTGGGTTTCTACAACCCACTTGGTCTAGCGGGACCCAAAAATGAGCAGTTCTTC. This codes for CASGLGFYNPLGLAGPKNEQFF.

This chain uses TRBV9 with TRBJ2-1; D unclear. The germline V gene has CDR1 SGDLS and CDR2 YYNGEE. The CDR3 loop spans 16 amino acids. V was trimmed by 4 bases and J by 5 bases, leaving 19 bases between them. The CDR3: CASSPPLPPPHNEQFF. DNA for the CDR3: TGTGCCAGCAGCCCCCCCCTCCCCCCGCCCCACAATGAGCAGTTCTTC.